This TCR beta chain is drawn from a study of HIV-infected patients and healthy controls. 400 to 550 ng RNA was reverse transcribed with alpha and beta constant-region primers. Alpha and beta chain libraries were made separately by chain-specific third strand synthesis with multiplexing indices. TCRdb used MiXCR to reprocess the 5' RACE reads, holding one entry per CDR3 protein. The table has 15,000 to 20,000 distinct CDR3 sequences, around 10% seen once. The germline CDR1 and CDR2 sequences are SGHVS and FQNEAQ. This CDR3 spans 15 amino acids. The V gene end was trimmed by 5 bases and the J gene end by 4 bases; junction bases not matched to a gene: 8. All unsorted peripheral T cells were captured because whole blood was used without fractionation. The study, taken as a whole, reports: Eight alpha and eight beta V genes differed significantly in mean usage between HIV-infected patients and controls. Healthy control repertoires had roughly threefold more distinct CDR3s than untreated HIV+ repertoires, and higher Shannon diversity. During therapy, HIV-associated CDR3s fell significantly in frequency, while CMV-associated CDR3s did not change significantly. HIV-infected repertoires had significantly higher mean Gini indices than controls, possibly reflecting oligoclonality.

This clonotype was detected a few times. What it binds is not known. The sequence derives from an adult in good health. The chain carries TRBV7-8 and TRBJ2-3; 8 bases are a match to TRBD2. The sequenced sample was blood. CDR3 sequence reads: CASSLGLGIADTQYF. CDR3 in DNA: TGTGCCAGCAGCCTGGGACTAGGGATAGCAGATACGCAGTATTTT.